Here is one T cell receptor (beta chain) with its context. This entry is derived from a study of blood T cell repertoires in COVID-19. Study at large: Sample material is recorded as cDNA or gDNA derived from T cells, B-cell-depleted T cells, or PBMCs.

Participants spanned ages about 18 to 90 years and resided in 20 to 30 US areas. Participant reports of clinical history set cohort assignment. What the recovered Cohort 3 donors had was two negative PCRs, clearance, or symptom resolution. Assay: immunoSEQ multiplex PCR; the TCRdb copy retains only in-frame clones and omits some. The sample includes almost 400,000 clones, nearly 90% seen only once; the top ten take 1.5% to 2%. This CDR3 is 16 amino acids long. V was trimmed by 4 bases and J by 7 bases, leaving 19 bases between them. Germline loops: CDR1 KGHDR, CDR2 SFDVKD. The sequence was collected from a woman aged 25 to 39 who had recovered from COVID-19. This chain uses TRBV24-1 with TRBJ2-1; D uncertain. The sequenced sample was PBMCs or T cells enriched from blood (not recorded which). The CDR3 DNA reads TGTGCCACCAGTGACCCGGTGGCAGGCGATAGGAATGAGCAGTTCTTC. This codes for CATSDPVAGDRNEQFF.